This entry lists 25 T cell receptor beta chains sequenced from one sample in a study. Each CDR3 protein is one row after TCRdb ran MiXCR on the RT-PCR reads. Among hundreds of thousands of distinct CDR3 sequences, 11% to 15% were seen once, and the ten largest hold just over 3.5%. The sample was memory CD4+ T cells from blood. The origin of the receptors is a female donor in good health, serving as a healthy control.

The CDR3 loop is CASSLNKGSTDTQYF. The CDR3 DNA follows: TGCGCCAGCAGCTTGAATAAGGGAAGCACAGATACGCAGTATTTT. The chain recombines TRBV5-1 with TRBJ2-3; D is unclear. Germline lookup yields CDR1 SGHRS and CDR2 YFSETQ. Trimming pared 1 base from V and 0 bases from J, leaving 9 bases between. The length of the CDR3 is 15 residues.

On this clonotype itself: The junction departs from the called germline gene at one end, perhaps through a read error. V and J are TRBV5-1 and TRBJ1-1; D is perhaps TRBD1 (5 bases). The CDR3 sequence is 15 residues long. Germline V lookup: CDR1 SGHRS, CDR2 YFSETQ. The CDR3 DNA is TGCGCCAGCAGCTCGGGGATAGGAGGGGCGACTGAAGTTTTCTTT. Its protein is CASSSGIGGATEVFF.

The V and J genes are TRBV6-2 or TRBV6-3 and TRBJ1-5, with unresolved D. V lost 5 bases and J 6 bases, leaving 11 bases between the germline ends. Germline CDR1 MNHEY, CDR2 SVGEGT. This CDR3 has 13 residues. This chain's CDR3 is CASSDRRVQPQHF. In nucleotides, the CDR3 is TGTGCCAGCAGTGACCGACGCGTTCAGCCCCAGCATTTT.

This clonotype was found many times. The rearrangement joins TRBV7-3 to TRBJ2-2, with TRBD2 as a possible D gene (6 bases). Germline CDR1 SGHTA, CDR2 FQGTGA. Trimming pared 6 bases from V and 5 bases from J, leaving 13 bases between. This CDR3 has 14 residues. The CDR3 DNA sequence: TGTGCCAGCAGAGTCGGGAGTGGAACCGGGGAGCTGTTTTTT. Its protein is CASRVGSGTGELFF.

The rearrangement uses TRBV15 and TRBJ2-1; 10 positions agree with TRBD1. V shed 2 bases and J 4 bases; nucleotides not matched to a gene: 5. Germline values: CDR1 LNHNV, CDR2 YYDKDF (reference sequence). The CDR3 has 16 residues. CDR3 residues: CATSRFGDRGYNEQFF. The DNA of the CDR3 is TGTGCCACCAGCAGATTCGGGGACAGGGGATACAATGAGCAGTTCTTC. The entire variable domain, with the rest obtained from reference TRBV15 and TRBJ2-1, is as follows: DAMVIQNPRYQVTQFGKPVTLSCSQTLNHNVMYWYQQKSSQAPKLLFHYYDKDFNNEADTPDNFQSRRPNTSFCFLDIRSPGLGDTAMYLCATSRFGDRGYNEQFFGPGTRLTVL.

This rearrangement joins TRBV6-2 or TRBV6-3 to TRBJ2-5; TRBD1 agrees at 7 bases. Unmatched junction bases numbered 11, after V lost 5 bases and J lost 2 bases. This CDR3 has 16 amino acids. CDR1 MNHEY and CDR2 SVGEGT come from the germline V gene. In DNA, the CDR3 is TGTGCCAGCAGTCGCCCGACAGGGTCATTGCAAGAGACCCAGTACTTC. Encoded protein: CASSRPTGSLQETQYF.

The chain has TRBV24-1 and TRBJ1-4; possible D gene TRBD1, 5 bases. CDR1 is KGHDR and CDR2 is SFDVKD in the germline V gene. The CDR3 totals 13 residues. The V and J ends lost 3 bases and 6 bases respectively, with 7 bases between them. The CDR3 reads CATSDDSYEKLFF. The DNA of the CDR3 is TGTGCCACCAGTGATGACAGCTATGAAAAACTGTTTTTT.

Many counts were recorded for this clonotype. J is TRBJ2-7 and V is TRBV6-5; 8 bases align to TRBD2. Unmatched junction bases numbered 10, after V lost 0 bases and J lost 12 bases. CDR3 size: 14 residues. The V gene's germline CDR1 is MNHEY and CDR2 SVGAGI. The DNA for the CDR3 is TGTGCCAGCAGTTACTCCCCTGGGAGCGGGAGTCGGTACTTC. It specifies CASSYSPGSGSRYF.

This clonotype occurred many times. This chain links TRBV5-1 with TRBJ1-2; D not certain. CDR1 SGHRS and CDR2 YFSETQ come from the germline V gene. The CDR3 runs 13 residues. The ends were cut back, 0 bases at V and 8 bases at J, with 11 bases in the middle. This CDR3 reads CASSLAGGFGYTF. As DNA, the CDR3 is TGCGCCAGCAGCTTGGCCGGCGGGTTCGGCTACACCTTC.

Only a few counts were recorded for this clonotype. The gene calls are TRBV9 and TRBJ2-1; TRBD2 is a possible D gene (5 bases). There are 17 residues in the CDR3. The germline V gene encodes CDR1 SGDLS and CDR2 YYNGEE. V was trimmed by 4 bases and J by 0 bases, leaving 17 bases between them. CDR3 bases: TGTGCCAGCAGCAGGAGGTCCTACGAAAGCTCCTACAATGAGCAGTTCTTC. This encodes CASSRRSYESSYNEQFF.

At least ten counts were recorded for this clonotype. The J gene is TRBJ2-7, the V gene TRBV20-1, with D perhaps matching TRBD1 or TRBD2 (5 bases each). V was pared by 2 bases and J by 2 bases, with 13 bases between. The CDR3 has 14 residues. The V gene's germline CDR1 is DFQATT and CDR2 SNEGSKA (reference sequence). CDR3: CSARPAQGAYEQYF. DNA for the CDR3: TGCAGTGCTAGACCCGCCCAGGGAGCCTACGAGCAGTACTTC.

In its sample, this clonotype was seen a few times. The V call is TRBV5-1, the J call TRBJ1-3, with 7 bases identical to TRBD1. Germline trimming cut 4 bases from V and 8 bases from J; bases unmatched to any gene: 9. This CDR3 region has 14 residues. Germline V gene data show CDR1 as SGHRS and CDR2 as YFSETQ. In nucleotides, the CDR3 is TGCGCCAGCAGCCAACTGACAGGGACGGACACCATATATTTT. It translates to CASSQLTGTDTIYF.

This clonotype has only one observation. The chain employs TRBV3-2 and TRBJ2-1. TRBV3-2 is a documented pseudogene. This CDR3 is built from 15 residues. Here the CDR3 DNA reads TGTGCCAGCAGCCAAGGAATTGGGGCCTACAATGAGCAGTTCTTC. It encodes CASSQGIGAYNEQFF.

This chain uses TRBV7-2 with TRBJ2-7; D possibly corresponds to TRBD1 (7 bases). Trimming cost V 5 bases and J 7 bases, with 21 bases left between them. CDR1 and CDR2 (germline): SGHTA, FQGNSA. This CDR3 comprises 15 residues. CDR3 in DNA: TGTGCCAGCAGCCCCCCCAGTGAGGGGGCGGGGGAGCAGTACTTC. This translates into CASSPPSEGAGEQYF. The whole variable domain, filled in from reference TRBV7-2 and TRBJ2-7, reads GAGVSQSPSNKVTEKGKDVELRCDPISGHTALYWYRQSLGQGLEFLIYFQGNSAPDKSGLPSDRFSAERTGGSVSTLTIQRTQQEDSAVYLCASSPPSEGAGEQYFGPGTRLTVT.

This clonotype was counted only a few times. V gene TRBV12-3 or TRBV12-4 combines with J gene TRBJ2-3, with 8 nucleotides matching TRBD1. The CDR3 is 14 amino acids. V shed 6 bases, J shed 4 bases, and the junction held 6 bases outside the gene matches. The CDR3 bases are TGTGCCAGCAGCCGGACAGGGACCGCAGATACGCAGTATTTT. Translated: CASSRTGTADTQYF.

There are a few counts of this clonotype. This chain joins TRBV28 and TRBJ2-3, with D unresolved. With 2 bases removed from V and 0 bases from J, the gap between germline ends came to 9 bases. The CDR3 runs to 15 residues. Germline CDR1 MDHEN, CDR2 SYDVKM. CDR3 protein: CASSLIGPSTDTQYF. DNA of the CDR3: TGTGCCAGCAGTTTAATCGGCCCGAGCACAGATACGCAGTATTTT.

This clonotype was seen repeatedly, ten times or more. The chain uses TRBV7-2 and TRBJ2-1, with D unclear. The CDR3 sequence is 11 residues long. CDR1 is SGHTA and CDR2 is FQGNSA in the germline V gene. V was shortened by 2 bases and J by 13 bases, with 9 bases between the two germline ends. The CDR3 bases are TGTGCCAGCAGCTTAATCAGGACCCAGTTCTTC. Translated: CASSLIRTQFF.

The rearrangement links TRBV15 to TRBJ1-3; the D is unclear. Per germline, CDR1 LNHNV and CDR2 YYDKDF (reference sequence). Trimming pared 6 bases from V and 6 bases from J, leaving 15 bases between. This CDR3 is 14 amino acids long. CDR3: CATRTAFSENTIYF. For the CDR3, the DNA is TGTGCCACCAGAACGGCCTTTTCGGAAAACACCATATATTTT.

This clonotype was picked up many times. V gene TRBV20-1 combines with J gene TRBJ2-5, with 8 bases fitting TRBD2. The CDR3 is made up of 14 amino acids. Trimming at V came to 2 bases and at J to 1 base, leaving 3 bases not matched to a gene. Germline V lookup: CDR1 DFQATT, CDR2 SNEGSKA (reference sequence). CDR3: CSARRTSLQETQYF. CDR3 in DNA: TGCAGTGCTAGAAGGACTAGCCTCCAAGAGACCCAGTACTTC.

This clonotype was seen many times. This chain connects TRBV6-5 to TRBJ1-2; D may be TRBD1 (5 bases). Looked up from germline, CDR1 is MNHEY and CDR2 is SVGAGI. The CDR3 totals 14 residues. V was shortened by 6 bases and J by 8 bases, with 19 bases between the two germline ends. CDR3 sequence: CASSTQWQGGGYTF. The CDR3 region has the DNA TGTGCCAGCAGCACACAGTGGCAGGGTGGCGGCTACACCTTC.

This clonotype was observed at least ten times. The J gene is TRBJ2-1, the V gene TRBV24-1; D is possibly TRBD2 (5 bases). The V end lost 4 bases, the J end lost 8 bases, and 17 bases lay between the germline ends. This CDR3 is built from 15 residues. Germline CDR1 and CDR2: KGHDR and SFDVKD. Here the CDR3 DNA reads TGTGCCACCAGTGACTCGGACCCCGGAGGTGATGAGCAGTTCTTC. This codes for CATSDSDPGGDEQFF.

This clonotype was picked up many times. This rearrangement joins TRBV12-3 or TRBV12-4 to TRBJ1-5, with 9 bases identical to TRBD1. The V gene end was trimmed by 5 bases and the J gene end by 3 bases; junction bases not matched to a gene: 5. The CDR3 consists of 15 residues. CDR3 sequence: CASSSGTGFNQPQHF. DNA of the CDR3: TGTGCCAGCAGTAGTGGGACAGGGTTCAATCAGCCCCAGCATTTT.

This clonotype was observed a few times. The gene calls are TRBV5-1 and TRBJ2-1; the match to TRBD1 covers 8 bases. V was pared by 0 bases and J by 8 bases, with 4 bases of the junction left unmatched. This CDR3 region has 14 residues. The germline CDR1 and CDR2 sequences are SGHRS and YFSETQ. The CDR3 bases are TGCGCCAGCAGCTTGGGGACAGGGCCCGATGAGCAGTTCTTC. Translating gives CASSLGTGPDEQFF. Combining the CDR3 with reference TRBV5-1 and TRBJ2-1 gives the whole variable domain KAGVTQTPRYLIKTRGQQVTLSCSPISGHRSVSWYQQTPGQGLQFLFEYFSETQRNKGNFPGRFSGRQFSNSRSEMNVSTLELGDSALYLCASSLGTGPDEQFFGPGTRLTVL.

This clonotype has only a few counts. The chain carries TRBV4-3 and TRBJ1-2, with 7 bases matching TRBD1. V shed 1 base, J shed 0 bases, and the junction held 5 bases outside the gene matches. The CDR3 extends over 16 amino acids. Germline V gene data show CDR1 as LGHNA and CDR2 as YSLEER. This chain's CDR3 is CASSQATGDPNYGYTF. The DNA for the CDR3 is TGCGCCAGCAGCCAAGCCACAGGGGATCCTAACTATGGCTACACCTTC.

This clonotype was seen a handful of times. This sequence joins TRBV5-1 and TRBJ2-1; D uncertain. V shed 3 bases and J shed 2 bases, with 9 bases lying between them. Germline V gives CDR1 SGHRS, CDR2 YFSETQ. This CDR3 contains 14 residues. This CDR3 is CASSSTVTYNEQFF. CDR3 DNA: TGCGCCAGCAGCTCGACGGTTACCTACAATGAGCAGTTCTTC.